Listed below are T cell receptor beta chains from one sample, sequenced in a study of T cells in Graves' hyperthyroidism and ophthalmopathy. TCRdb ran MiXCR on the multiplex PCR reads and lists one entry per CDR3 protein. The table shows roughly 100,000 distinct CDR3 sequences, with about half occurring only once. Sequencing was performed on blood. These receptor sequences come from a man aged 35-49 years with Graves' hyperthyroidism. CDR3s include the opening cysteine and the closing phenylalanine or tryptophan. A D gene is named only where the DNA matches it firmly. A row's size may be missing; if present it is once, few, many or a size class.

cdr3_aa cdr3_nt j_call d_call clone_size v_call
CASSLTSSTYEQYF TGTGCCAGCAGCCTGACATCGTCAACCTACGAGCAGTACTTC TRBJ2-7 - many TRBV5-8
CASSPGWAGETQYF TGTGCCAGCAGTCCTGGGTGGGCGGGGGAGACCCAGTACTTC TRBJ2-5 - many TRBV6-1
CASSGGLACYEQYF TGCGCCAGCAGCGGAGGACTAGCGTGCTACGAGCAGTACTTC TRBJ2-7 TRBD2 - TRBV5-1
CASKWDRDGQPQHF TGTGCCAGCAAATGGGACAGGGATGGTCAGCCCCAGCATTTT TRBJ1-5 TRBD1 - TRBV2
CASSYGLGLARETQHF TGTGCCAGCAGCTATGGATTGGGACTAGCGAGAGAGACCCAGCATTTT TRBJ1-5 - - TRBV11-3
CSTSSGGITEAFF TGCAGTACTTCCTCCGGGGGAATCACTGAAGCTTTCTTT TRBJ1-1 - - TRBV20-1
CASSDRQMNTEAFF TGTGCCAGCAGTGACCGACAGATGAACACTGAAGCTTTCTTT TRBJ1-1 - - TRBV25-1
CAWSSNSYYGYTF TGTGCCTGGAGTTCGAACAGCTACTATGGCTACACCTTC TRBJ1-2 - once TRBV7-2
CASSPPGNQPQHF TGTGCCAGCAGCCCCCCTGGCAATCAGCCCCAGCATTTT TRBJ1-5 - many TRBV3-1
CASSPNTGGNYEQYF TGTGCCAGTAGTCCGAACACAGGGGGCAACTACGAGCAGTACTTC TRBJ2-7 TRBD1 medium-sized TRBV19
CASSTSSGAKNYGYTF TGTGCCAGTAGTACCTCCTCAGGGGCTAAAAACTATGGCTACACCTTC TRBJ1-2 - many TRBV19
CASSYWDSNQPQHF TGTGCCAGCAGTTACTGGGATTCTAATCAGCCCCAGCATTTT TRBJ1-5 - - TRBV6-2/TRBV6-3
CASSLGGNRRNTEALF TGTGCCAGCAGCTTGGGGGGGAACAGGAGGAACACGGAAGCTCTCTTT TRBJ1-1 - - TRBV5-5
CASSLGAVNTIYF TGTGCCAGCAGCTTGGGGGCGGTGAACACCATATATTTT TRBJ1-3 - - TRBV7-9
CASSGEDRGNTEAFF TGCGCCAGCAGCGGCGAGGACAGGGGGAACACTGAAGCTTTCTTT TRBJ1-1 TRBD1 - TRBV10-2